Listed below are T cell receptor beta chains from one sample, sequenced in a study of vaccination and CD4 T cells after COVID-19. These receptors have no identified antigens. Via MiXCR, TCRdb re-called the PCR reads, giving one row per CDR3 protein. The table shows about 5,500 distinct CDR3 sequences, with around 30% occurring only once. The sequencing used CD4+ T cells from blood, cultured in vitro, collected after SARS-CoV-2 vaccination. Source of these receptors: a human donor who had recovered from COVID-19. Each CDR3 is given with its conserved first and last residue. D genes are given only for firm matches. The listing skips clone size in some rows; elsewhere it reads once, few, many or a size class.

j_call	clone_size	d_call	v_call	cdr3_nt	cdr3_aa
TRBJ2-7	-	-	TRBV20-1	TGCAGTGCTAGGGCGACCTCTTTCTACGAGCAGTACTTC	CSARATSFYEQYF
TRBJ2-1	-	-	TRBV7-2	TGTGCCAGCAGCTTAATCCTATACAATGAGCAGTTCTTC	CASSLILYNEQFF
TRBJ2-5	-	TRBD1	TRBV25-1	TGTGCCAGCAGTGAAGGGGACAGGGGGCGCGGGGAGACCCAGTACTTC	CASSEGDRGRGETQYF
TRBJ2-3	few	TRBD2	TRBV7-3	TGTGCCAGCAGCTTACAGTCAGCGGGGACCACAGATACGCAGTATTTT	CASSLQSAGTTDTQYF
TRBJ1-1	few	-	TRBV28	TGTGCCACTAGGACGGTTAAGAACACTGAAGCTTTCTTT	CATRTVKNTEAFF
TRBJ1-2	few	-	TRBV19	TGTGCCAGTAGTTTCGGGGCCAACTATGGCTACACCTTC	CASSFGANYGYTF
TRBJ2-7	medium-sized	TRBD1	TRBV20-1	TGCAGTGCTCCCGGGACAGGGGTCTACGAGCAGTACTTC	CSAPGTGVYEQYF
TRBJ2-7	-	-	TRBV20-1	TGCAGTGCTACGCCTGAGGGGGGGCGCCGGTCCTACGAGCAGTACTTC	CSATPEGGRRSYEQYF
TRBJ2-7	-	-	TRBV20-1	TGCAGTGCTAGGCGCCGGATCCTCGCCTACGAGCAGTACTTC	CSARRRILAYEQYF
TRBJ2-7	medium-sized	TRBD2	TRBV20-1	TGCAGTGCTAGAGCCCCTATCGGGGAGGGCTACGAGCAGTACTTC	CSARAPIGEGYEQYF
TRBJ2-1	-	TRBD2	TRBV14	TGTGCCAGCAGCGTACTTGGCGGGAGGACCTACAATGAGCAGTTCTTC	CASSVLGGRTYNEQFF
TRBJ1-1	-	-	TRBV29-1	TGCAGCGTTGAGGGGCAGCGCTACACTGAAGCTTTCTTT	CSVEGQRYTEAFF
TRBJ2-3	medium-sized	-	TRBV15	TGTGCCACCAGCAGAGATCCGGGAGATACGCAGTATTTT	CATSRDPGDTQYF
TRBJ1-5	medium-sized	-	TRBV20-1	TGCAGTGCTAGTCCCTCGACAGGTGGCAATCAGCCCCAGCATTTT	CSASPSTGGNQPQHF
TRBJ2-3	-	-	TRBV19	TGTGCCAGTAGTATTGGAGACAGACTCACAGATACGCAGTATTTT	CASSIGDRLTDTQYF
TRBJ2-5	medium-sized	-	TRBV6-5	TGTGCCAGCAGTTACGGGGGAGAAGAGACCCAGTACTTC	CASSYGGEETQYF
TRBJ1-2	medium-sized	-	TRBV7-2	TGTGCCAGCAGCCTCAACAGCCCACGTCGCTACACCTTC	CASSLNSPRRYTF
TRBJ2-7	-	TRBD1	TRBV29-1	TGCAGCGTTGAAGAAGGACAGGGGTCATACGAGCAGTACTTC	CSVEEGQGSYEQYF
TRBJ2-5	-	-	TRBV2	TGTGCCAGCAGTGCTGCATTGGCCCAAGAGACCCAGTACTTC	CASSAALAQETQYF
TRBJ2-7	-	TRBD2	TRBV5-4	TGTGCCAGCAGCTCCAAGCGGGGGCCCTCCTACGAGCAGTACTTC	CASSSKRGPSYEQYF
TRBJ2-7	-	-	TRBV28	TGTGCCAGCAGAGGACAGGACTATAGCTCCTACGAGCAGTACTTC	CASRGQDYSSYEQYF
TRBJ2-7	medium-sized	-	TRBV20-1	TGCAGTGCTAGAGATAGTTCGGGCAACGAGCAGTACTTC	CSARDSSGNEQYF
TRBJ2-7	few	-	TRBV11-1	TGTGCCAGCAGCCGACTAGGAGGGGCCGAGCAGTACTTC	CASSRLGGAEQYF
TRBJ1-1	few	-	TRBV20-1	TGCAGTGCTAGGACCAGCCGCGGGGCCACTGAAGCTTTCTTT	CSARTSRGATEAFF
TRBJ2-5	medium-sized	-	TRBV7-2	TGTGCCAGCAGCTCGCTAGGAAGTGAGACCCAGTACTTC	CASSSLGSETQYF
TRBJ1-5	-	TRBD1	TRBV28	TGTGCCAGCTGGTCGCAAGGGGGCGGGCAGCCCCAGCATTTT	CASWSQGGGQPQHF
TRBJ2-7	medium-sized	TRBD1	TRBV6-5	TGTGCCAGCAGTTACACCGGGACAGAAGGGCACGAGCAGTACTTC	CASSYTGTEGHEQYF
TRBJ2-7	few	TRBD2	TRBV6-1	TGTGCCAGCAGTCCCTACGGGGGGTCTAGCGGGCTGTACGAGCAGTACTTC	CASSPYGGSSGLYEQYF
TRBJ1-2	-	-	TRBV28	TGTGCCAGCAACCCTTTCGGGAGGGCACTAAACTATGGCTACACCTTC	CASNPFGRALNYGYTF
TRBJ1-6	medium-sized	-	TRBV6-1	TGTGCCAGCGGCCCAGAGGGGGTAAACTCACCCCTCCACTTT	CASGPEGVNSPLHF
TRBJ2-5	-	-	TRBV20-1	TGCAGTGCTTTCCGGGACGAGCAACAGACCCAGTACTTC	CSAFRDEQQTQYF
TRBJ2-7	few	-	TRBV28	TGTGCCAGCAAGGGGACCTACGAGCAGTACTTC	CASKGTYEQYF
TRBJ2-7	-	-	TRBV20-1	TGCAGTGCTAGAGGGCTAGCCTCGGGAGAGCAGTACTTC	CSARGLASGEQYF
TRBJ2-7	-	TRBD1	TRBV6-1	TGTGCCAGCACCCCTTCGACAGGGCGCTACGAGCAGTACTTC	CASTPSTGRYEQYF
TRBJ2-7	large	TRBD1	TRBV29-1	TGCAGCGTTGGAGGGGACAGCTACTCCTACGAGCAGTACTTC	CSVGGDSYSYEQYF
TRBJ1-6	-	-	TRBV27	TGTGCCAGCAGCTCAGGGGAGAGCTCCTATAATTCACCCCTCCACTTT	CASSSGESSYNSPLHF
TRBJ2-5	-	TRBD2	TRBV11-3	TGTGCCAGCAGCTTCTGCGGGAGGGCCTGGACCCAGTACTTC	CASSFCGRAWTQYF
TRBJ1-5	few	-	TRBV19	TGTGCCAGTACCACCGCGAGGGGGAATCAGCCCCAGCATTTT	CASTTARGNQPQHF
TRBJ1-5	-	-	TRBV2	TGTGCCAGCACCCAGAGGTGGAATCAGCCCCAGCATTTT	CASTQRWNQPQHF
TRBJ2-3	-	-	TRBV6-4	TGTGCCAGCAGTGGCTCTAGCACAGATACGCAGTATTTT	CASSGSSTDTQYF
TRBJ2-5	medium-sized	TRBD2	TRBV7-3	TGTGCCAGCAGCTTAGGTCCTAGCGGGGGCCAAGAGACCCAGTACTTC	CASSLGPSGGQETQYF
TRBJ2-7	-	-	TRBV7-6	TGTGCCAGCAGCTTAGGTAGTCGCCGCCTCTCGACCTACGAGCAGTACTTC	CASSLGSRRLSTYEQYF
TRBJ1-5	-	-	TRBV6-2/TRBV6-3	TGTGCCAGCAGCCCACGGGAACAGCCCCAGCATTTT	CASSPREQPQHF
TRBJ1-1	-	-	TRBV11-2	TGTGCCAGCAGCTACCGACAGCTGACTGAAGCTTTCTTT	CASSYRQLTEAFF
TRBJ1-6	few	-	TRBV21-1	TGTGCCAGCAGCAAAGGCAGGGGCAATTCACCCCTCCACTTT	CASSKGRGNSPLHF
TRBJ1-2	few	-	TRBV20-1	TGCAGTGCTAGTGACGGCTATGGCTACACCTTC	CSASDGYGYTF